Listed here are 28 T cell receptor beta chains from one sample, sequenced in a study of T cell changes during pregnancy in multiple sclerosis. Method: immunoSEQ multiplex PCR; TCRdb's copy keeps in-frame clones and lacks some. The data show fewer than 110,000 clones, about 91% seen once. Sequences were derived from peripheral blood, sampled in the second trimester of pregnancy. These receptor sequences come from a female donor with multiple sclerosis, enrolled in a pregnancy study.

The chain has TRBV5-1 and TRBJ2-1; possible D gene TRBD2, 5 bases. The germline gives CDR1 SGHRS, CDR2 YFSETQ. The CDR3 is 15 residues long. V shed 2 bases and J shed 2 bases, with 11 bases lying between them. In DNA form, the CDR3 reads TGCGCCAGCAGCTTTAGCGTTGGGGCCTACAATGAGCAGTTCTTC. This translates into CASSFSVGAYNEQFF.

The rearrangement uses TRBV30 and TRBJ2-5, with TRBD2 as a possible D gene (6 bases). There are 12 residues in the CDR3. Germline CDR1 and CDR2: GTSNPN and SVGIG (reference sequence). Trimming took 2 bases from V and 7 from J, leaving 11 bases between them. CDR3 residues: CAWSRTEGTQYF. The CDR3 region has the DNA TGTGCCTGGAGTAGGACGGAGGGGACCCAGTACTTC.

The rearrangement joins TRBV13 to TRBJ1-4; no reliable D call. From germline, CDR1 is PRHDT and CDR2 FYEKMQ (reference sequence). The CDR3 has 14 amino acids. The V end lost 5 bases, the J end lost 4 bases, and 11 bases lay between the germline ends. The CDR3 loop is CASSPSVNNEKLFF. CDR3 nucleotide sequence: TGTGCCAGCAGCCCAAGCGTTAATAATGAAAAACTGTTTTTT.

This chain connects TRBV10-3 to TRBJ2-5; TRBD2 aligns across 9 bases. Germline V gene lookup returns CDR1 ENHRY and CDR2 SYGVKD. The length of the CDR3 is 15 residues. V trimming: 7 bases; J trimming: 4 bases; junction bases outside the gene matches: 10. CDR3 bases: TGTGCCATCACCCCCGTGGCGGGAGGGCCAGAGACCCAGTACTTC. This sequence encodes CAITPVAGGPETQYF.

This clone came up a few times. CDR3 in amino acids: CASRTQGTMNTEAFF. Written as DNA, the CDR3 is TGTGCCAGCAGAACACAGGGCACAATGAACACTGAAGCTTTCTTT. The rearrangement joins TRBV6-1 to TRBJ1-1; D may be TRBD1 (6 bases). Germline CDR1 reads MNHNS; CDR2 reads SASEGT. Trimming left V 6 bases short and J 0 bases short, with 14 bases between. This CDR3 is 15 amino acids long.

The V gene is TRBV9, the J gene TRBJ2-3; D might be TRBD2 (6 bases). CDR1 is SGDLS, CDR2 YYNGEE, per germline. Trimming pared 0 bases from V and 8 bases from J, leaving 13 bases between. This CDR3 is 14 amino acids long. The CDR3 protein is CASSVDGVGGTQYF. For the CDR3, the DNA is TGTGCCAGCAGCGTAGACGGGGTGGGAGGTACGCAGTATTTT.

This chain joins TRBV4-1 and TRBJ2-5; no firm D call. Trimming removed 4 bases at V and 1 base at J, with 13 bases between. From germline, CDR1 is MGHRA and CDR2 YSYEKL. This CDR3 region has 15 residues. The CDR3 here is CASSPFESLQETQYF. CDR3 bases: TGCGCCAGCAGCCCGTTTGAGTCCCTCCAAGAGACCCAGTACTTC.

The chain joins TRBV28 to TRBJ2-3, with D maybe TRBD1 (6 bases). The CDR3 has 16 residues. Germline V gene lookup returns CDR1 MDHEN and CDR2 SYDVKM. V was pared by 5 bases and J by 1 base, with 16 bases between. The CDR3 spells CASSPYRVFGTDTQYF. CDR3 bases: TGTGCCAGCAGTCCATACAGGGTCTTCGGCACAGATACGCAGTATTTT.

The CDR3 spells CASSLSHEQYF. CDR3 bases: TGTGCCAGCAGCCTGTCCCACGAGCAGTACTTC. The chain carries TRBV28 and TRBJ2-7; no firm D call. Per germline, CDR1 MDHEN and CDR2 SYDVKM. The ends were cut back, 6 bases at V and 5 bases at J, with 8 bases in the middle. The CDR3 contains 11 residues.

The V gene is TRBV7-8, the J gene TRBJ1-5, with 8 bases that match TRBD1. Germline V gene lookup returns CDR1 SGHVS and CDR2 FQNEAQ. The CDR3 loop spans 16 amino acids. Trimming cost V 3 bases and J 1 base; bases outside gene matches: 5. The CDR3 nucleotides read TGTGCCAGCAGCTTGAAGACAGGGGCAAGCAATCAGCCCCAGCATTTT. Its protein product is CASSLKTGASNQPQHF.

The J gene is TRBJ2-7, the V gene TRBV7-2; TRBD2 might be the D (7 bases). CDR1 and CDR2 from the germline V gene are SGHTA and FQGNSA. This CDR3 has 15 residues. Trimming removed 7 bases at V and 3 bases at J, with 19 bases between. Written as DNA, the CDR3 is TGTGCCAGCATGAAAATGAGCGGGACATACTACGAGCAGTACTTC. Translation: CASMKMSGTYYEQYF.

This clone has only one observation. The rearrangement joins TRBV28 to TRBJ2-3; 7 bases agree with TRBD2. This CDR3 has 19 residues. From germline, CDR1 is MDHEN and CDR2 SYDVKM. V dropped 3 bases and J dropped 3; count of bases not matched to a gene: 18. In DNA, the CDR3 is TGTGCCAGCAGTTTTTCGTGGCGGGAGTTTACCCTTACAACAGATACGCAGTATTTT. This codes for CASSFSWREFTLTTDTQYF.

The chain combines TRBV19 with TRBJ2-7; 7 bases line up with TRBD1. Germline trimming cut 4 bases from V and 3 bases from J; bases unmatched to any gene: 6. The germline V gene has CDR1 LNHDA and CDR2 SQIVND (reference sequence). The CDR3 totals 14 residues. The CDR3 region is CASSRGGVVYEQYF. The CDR3 nucleotides read TGTGCCAGTAGTAGAGGGGGCGTTGTCTACGAGCAGTACTTC.

The chain combines TRBV6-1 with TRBJ1-2; 7 bases line up with TRBD1. CDR3 length: 18 amino acids. V was pared by 2 bases and J by 5 bases, with 17 bases of the junction left unmatched. Germline V gene lookup returns CDR1 MNHNS and CDR2 SASEGT. The CDR3: CASSELIRSRGIRYGYTF. In DNA form, the CDR3 reads TGTGCCAGCAGTGAACTCATACGGTCCAGGGGGATACGGTATGGCTACACCTTC.

The gene calls are TRBV4-2 and TRBJ1-3, with D tentatively TRBD1 (5 bases). The germline gives CDR1 LGHNA, CDR2 YNFKEQ. The CDR3 runs to 16 residues. V was pared by 0 bases and J by 2 bases, with 11 bases between. CDR3 residues: CASSQDGPGAGNTIYF. The CDR3 DNA is TGTGCCAGCAGCCAAGATGGGCCGGGGGCTGGAAACACCATATATTTT.

The chain is built from TRBV10-3 and TRBJ2-5; 9 positions agree with TRBD2. V shed 6 bases and J 5 bases; nucleotides not matched to a gene: 10. This CDR3 region has 15 residues. CDR1 is ENHRY, CDR2 SYGVKD, per germline. The CDR3 reads CAISSAGLAGETQYF. As DNA, the CDR3 is TGTGCCATCAGCTCCGCTGGTCTAGCGGGGGAGACCCAGTACTTC.

The chain carries TRBV6-9 and TRBJ1-5; D gene unclear. CDR3 length: 14 amino acids. Per the germline V gene, CDR1 is MNHGY and CDR2 is SVAAGI. The V end was cut by 6 bases, the J end by 2 bases, with 11 bases between. The CDR3 DNA sequence: TGTGCCAGCAGAGTAGTGATGTGCAATCAGCCCCAGCATTTT. The encoded protein is CASRVVMCNQPQHF.

This clone appeared a few times. The gene calls are TRBV7-9 and TRBJ2-6; D is ambiguous. The germline V gene encodes CDR1 SEHNR and CDR2 FQNEAQ (reference sequence). The ends were cut back, 5 bases at V and 2 bases at J, with 10 bases in the middle. The CDR3 is made up of 15 amino acids. CDR3 sequence: CASSPRVPGANVLTF. The DNA for the CDR3 is TGTGCCAGCAGCCCTCGGGTTCCTGGGGCCAACGTCCTGACTTTC.

This clone was detected a few times. The rearrangement uses TRBV27 and TRBJ1-1; 8 bases map to TRBD1. The V gene's germline CDR1 is MNHEY and CDR2 SMNVEV (reference sequence). Unmatched junction bases numbered 8, after V lost 10 bases and J lost 4 bases. The length of the CDR3 is 13 residues. DNA of the CDR3: TGTGCCATCACCTCCACAGGGGGCACTGAAGCTTTCTTT. Its translation is CAITSTGGTEAFF.

The chain couples TRBV30 to TRBJ1-1; no definite D call. Looked up from germline, CDR1 is GTSNPN and CDR2 is SVGIG (reference sequence). The CDR3 is 10 residues long. With 6 bases removed from V and 4 bases from J, the gap between germline ends came to 6 bases. This CDR3 reads CACRFTEAFF. CDR3 DNA sequence: TGTGCCTGCAGGTTCACTGAAGCTTTCTTT.

This chain uses TRBV6-5 with TRBJ1-5; a possible D gene is TRBD1 (6 bases). The CDR3 totals 14 residues. Germline V gene sequence: CDR1 MNHEY, CDR2 SVGAGI. The germline V and J ends were trimmed by 4 bases and 1 base, with 8 bases remaining between them. As DNA, the CDR3 is TGTGCCAGCAGTTCAACAGGGAGCAATCAGCCCCAGCATTTT. This gives the protein CASSSTGSNQPQHF.

This sequence joins TRBV5-6 and TRBJ2-5; 9 bases agree with TRBD2. The CDR3 loop spans 16 amino acids. The trim removed 0 bases at V and 3 bases at J, leaving 6 bases unmatched. Germline CDR1 SGHDT, CDR2 YYEEEE. The CDR3 is CASSLVTSGAEETQYF. CDR3 sequence (DNA): TGTGCCAGCAGCTTGGTGACTAGCGGAGCCGAAGAGACCCAGTACTTC.

J is TRBJ1-2 and V is TRBV6-5, with D unresolved. Germline CDR1 reads MNHEY; CDR2 reads SVGAGI. Trimming took 6 bases from V and 5 from J, leaving 13 bases between them. The CDR3 length is 13 residues. The CDR3 bases are TGTGCCAGCAGACCGGGGAACCCATATGGCTACACCTTC. Its translation: CASRPGNPYGYTF.

The chain joins TRBV18 to TRBJ2-5; TRBD2 aligns across 8 bases. Germline values: CDR1 KGHSH, CDR2 LQKENI. J lost 5 bases, V lost 6 bases, and 8 bases had no gene match. The CDR3 sequence is 14 residues long. The CDR3 nucleotides read TGTGCCAGCTCCCCCAGCGGGAGCGGGGAGACCCAGTACTTC. This codes for CASSPSGSGETQYF.

The chain carries TRBV5-6 and TRBJ1-5, with D tentatively TRBD1 (5 bases). V dropped 0 bases and J dropped 4 bases, with 17 bases sitting between them. CDR1 is SGHDT, CDR2 YYEEEE, per germline. The CDR3 totals 17 residues. The CDR3, as DNA: TGTGCCAGCAGCTTGGCCGGGGGAGGGGTTGGAAATCAGCCCCAGCATTTT. Amino acids: CASSLAGGGVGNQPQHF.

The table lists this clone with a few counts. The chain couples TRBV19 to TRBJ1-2; a weak D match, TRBD1 (5 bases). V was trimmed by 4 bases and J by 4 bases, leaving 22 bases between them. Germline CDR1 is LNHDA and CDR2 is SQIVND (reference sequence). The CDR3 has 17 amino acids. CDR3 loop: CASSTFRAGQQVYGYTF. For the CDR3, the DNA is TGTGCCAGTAGTACATTTCGGGCAGGGCAACAGGTCTATGGCTACACCTTC. The variable domain in full, with the rest retrieved from reference TRBV19 and TRBJ1-2, is DGGITQSPKYLFRKEGQNVTLSCEQNLNHDAMYWYRQDPGQGLRLIYYSQIVNDFQKGDIAEGYSVSREKKESFPLTVTSAQKNPTAFYLCASSTFRAGQQVYGYTFGSGTRLTVV.

The chain carries TRBV5-1 and TRBJ2-1; 14 bases agree with TRBD2. CDR3 size: 17 residues. Losses at the gene ends were 5 bases for V and 10 bases for J; bases not matched to a gene: 14. The germline CDR1 and CDR2 sequences are SGHRS and YFSETQ. In DNA, the CDR3 is TGCGCCAGCAGGTCGGGACTAGCGGGAGAGTCAGGCGTAGAGCAGTTCTTC. Translation: CASRSGLAGESGVEQFF.

This chain links TRBV29-1 with TRBJ2-7; the D gene is possibly TRBD2 (5 bases). V was clipped by 2 bases and J by 2 bases, with 13 bases between them. Germline lookup yields CDR1 SQVTM and CDR2 ANQGSEA. The CDR3 contains 14 residues. The CDR3 protein is CSVERRGNPYEQYF. The CDR3 DNA reads as TGCAGCGTTGAAAGGAGAGGGAACCCCTACGAGCAGTACTTC.